One T cell receptor (beta chain) is described in this entry. What it binds is not known. As for the donors, each was a healthy bone marrow donor. This entry comes from a study of cytomegalovirus exposure and HLA in healthy donors. The study's findings and limits: Per a prior analysis, the majority of TCR beta V segments were productive roughly 87% or roughly 30% of the time. A missense variant in DCLRE1C was later tied to TCR beta V- and J-gene trimming. Several of the most significant clusters appeared linked to common viral pathogens, based on a later analysis.

CDR1 and CDR2 from the germline V gene are SNHLY and FYNNEI. Between the trimmed V and J ends, which lost 4 bases and 8 bases, there was a span of 14 bases. The CDR3 consists of 13 residues. PCR employed 60 Vbeta and 13 Jbeta primers. The table came from immunoSEQ multiplex PCR; TCRdb's copy has only in-frame clones and leaves some out. The table lists 95,000 to 110,000 clones, over 75% of them singletons, with 4.2% in the top ten. This chain links TRBV2 with TRBJ1-1; D gene uncertain. The TCR comes from a male donor in good health and CMV-seronegative. Sequenced material: PBMCs. CDR3 sequence (DNA): TGTGCCAGCAGTGTGAAGAGAGGGAACGAAGCTTTCTTT. As protein: CASSVKRGNEAFF.